This record looks at one TCR beta chain sequence and its context. This sample is drawn from a study of control samples from healthy donors and cancer patients. The CDR3 is 12 residues long. Trimming removed 6 bases from V and 7 bases from J, with 12 bases in between. The germline V gene has CDR1 MNHEY and CDR2 SMNVEV (reference sequence). Here immunoSEQ multiplex PCR was the method, and the copy in TCRdb shows in-frame clones only, minus some. The sample lists about 130,000 clones, around 90% occurring once. The sequenced sample was blood. The J gene is TRBJ1-2, the V gene TRBV27; no clear D. This clonotype was obtained from a man aged 35 to 55 in good health. CDR3 protein: CASSSDWGGYTF. DNA of the CDR3: TGTGCCAGCAGCAGCGACTGGGGTGGCTACACCTTC.